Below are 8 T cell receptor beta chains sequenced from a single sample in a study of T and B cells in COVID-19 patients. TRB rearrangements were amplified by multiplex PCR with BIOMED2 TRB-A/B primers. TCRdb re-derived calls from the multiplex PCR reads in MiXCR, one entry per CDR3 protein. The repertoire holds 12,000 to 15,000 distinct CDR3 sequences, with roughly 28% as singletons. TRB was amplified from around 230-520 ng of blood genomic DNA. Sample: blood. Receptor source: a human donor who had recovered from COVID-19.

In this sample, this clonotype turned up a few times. Here the CDR3 reads CAWNRGDREKLFF. The CDR3 DNA sequence: TGTGCCTGGAATAGGGGGGATAGGGAAAAACTGTTTTTT. This chain links TRBV30 with TRBJ1-4, with a tentative D call TRBD1 (6 bases). The CDR3 is made up of 13 amino acids. Germline loops: CDR1 GTSNPN, CDR2 SVGIG (reference sequence). The V and J ends lost 4 bases and 8 bases respectively, with 14 bases between them.

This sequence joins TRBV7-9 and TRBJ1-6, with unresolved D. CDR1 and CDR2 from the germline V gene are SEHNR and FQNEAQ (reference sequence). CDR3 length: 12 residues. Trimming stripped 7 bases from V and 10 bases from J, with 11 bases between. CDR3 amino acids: CASISPTSPLHF. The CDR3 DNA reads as TGTGCCAGCATCTCACCAACGTCACCCCTCCACTTT.

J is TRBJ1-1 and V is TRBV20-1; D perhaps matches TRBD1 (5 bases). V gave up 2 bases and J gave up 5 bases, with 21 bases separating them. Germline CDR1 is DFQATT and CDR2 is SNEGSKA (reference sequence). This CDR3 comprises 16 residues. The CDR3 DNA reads TGCAGTGCTAGAATGGACGGGCAGGGTCGGTCGACTGAAGCTTTCTTT. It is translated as CSARMDGQGRSTEAFF.

This chain's CDR3 is CSARGGAFF. CDR3 DNA sequence: TGCAGTGCTAGAGGGGGAGCTTTCTTT. The chain links TRBV20-1 to TRBJ1-1; no definite D call. CDR1 is DFQATT and CDR2 is SNEGSKA in the germline V gene (reference sequence). The CDR3 loop spans 9 amino acids. Between the trimmed V and J ends, which lost 1 base and 10 bases, there was a span of 4 bases.

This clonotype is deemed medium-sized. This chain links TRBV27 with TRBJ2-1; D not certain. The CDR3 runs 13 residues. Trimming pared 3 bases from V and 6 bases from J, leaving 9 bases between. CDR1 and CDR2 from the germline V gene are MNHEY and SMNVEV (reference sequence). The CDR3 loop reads CASSFQGSNEQFF. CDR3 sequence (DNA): TGTGCCAGCAGTTTCCAAGGGTCCAATGAGCAGTTCTTC.

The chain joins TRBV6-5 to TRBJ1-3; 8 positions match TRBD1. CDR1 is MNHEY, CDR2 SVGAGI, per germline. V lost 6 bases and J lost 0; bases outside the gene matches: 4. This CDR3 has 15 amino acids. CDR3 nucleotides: TGTGCCAGCAGCCGACAGGGGACCTCTGGAAACACCATATATTTT. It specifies CASSRQGTSGNTIYF.

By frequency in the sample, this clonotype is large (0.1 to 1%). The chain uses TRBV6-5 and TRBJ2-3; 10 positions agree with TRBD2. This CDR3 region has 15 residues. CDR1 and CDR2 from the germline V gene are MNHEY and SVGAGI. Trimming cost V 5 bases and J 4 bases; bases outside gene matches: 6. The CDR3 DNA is TGTGCCAGCAGTAACCTAGCGGGAGCGTCAGATACGCAGTATTTT. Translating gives CASSNLAGASDTQYF.

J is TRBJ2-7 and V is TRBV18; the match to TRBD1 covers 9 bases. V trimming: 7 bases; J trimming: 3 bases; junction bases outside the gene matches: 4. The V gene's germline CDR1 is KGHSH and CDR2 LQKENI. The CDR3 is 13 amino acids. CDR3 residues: CASFPGQGYEQYF. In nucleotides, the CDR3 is TGTGCCAGCTTTCCGGGACAGGGCTACGAGCAGTACTTC.